This T cell receptor beta chain stems from a study of PD-L1 blockade in urothelial cancer. Looking at the study overall: Male patients with bladder-origin urothelial cancer numbered about 90% of the roughly 30. At 3 weeks after treatment start (second dose) and again at 6 weeks, blood was analyzed.

The time point was: peripheral blood 6 weeks after treatment start. Germline V gene data show CDR1 as SGHNT and CDR2 as YYREEE (reference sequence). The CDR3 contains 17 residues. With V trimmed by 6 bases and J by 1 base, 14 bases remained unmatched. Spiking each PCR with synthetic TCR analog templates was performed. TCRdb's table, derived via immunoSEQ multiplex PCR, lists solely in-frame clones and lacks some. The table records some 110,000 clones, approximately 90% of them present only once. The sequence was collected from a man aged 55 to 69 with urothelial cancer. This sample comprised PBMCs, obtained around atezolizumab (anti-PD-L1) treatment. The chain employs TRBV5-4 and TRBJ2-5; 8 positions agree with TRBD2. CDR3 coding DNA: TGTGCCAGCAACCCAGGTACAAGCGGGGGTAGCCAAGAGACCCAGTACTTC. Translated: CASNPGTSGGSQETQYF. The whole variable domain, remainder taken from reference TRBV5-4 and TRBJ2-5, is ETGVTQSPTHLIKTRGQQVTLRCSSQSGHNTVSWYQQALGQGPQFIFQYYREEENGRGNFPPRFSGLQFPNYSSELNVNALELDDSALYLCASNPGTSGGSQETQYFGPGTRLLVL.